What follows describes a single TCR beta chain. The entry originates in a study of prognosis after radiotherapy for stage I lung cancer. CDR3 of TCR beta was amplified from genomic DNA via a two-round multiplex PCR. With primers specific to each TRBV and TRBJ gene, the first-round PCR was performed. From the multiplex PCR reads, TCRdb called clonotypes with MiXCR, one entry per CDR3 protein. Among some 11,000 distinct CDR3 sequences listed, approximately 50% were seen once. This CDR3 region has 15 residues. The V gene's germline CDR1 is MDHEN and CDR2 SYDVKM. V lost 7 bases and J 5 bases, leaving 20 bases between the germline ends.

This TCR was recovered from a donor of 50 years or more with non-small cell lung cancer. The sequencing here drew on PBMCs, taken before or after stereotactic body radiation therapy (not recorded which). The chain recombines TRBV28 with TRBJ1-1; weak D call: TRBD1 (5 bases). CDR3 coding DNA: TGTGCCAGCACCCTAATAGGCGCAGGGAGGACTGAAGCTTTCTTT. Translating gives CASTLIGAGRTEAFF.